The sequence of this T cell receptor beta chain was determined in a study of cytomegalovirus exposure and HLA in healthy donors. In the study overall: A prior study identified 117 million unique TCR beta sequences from some 180 million T cells. Unique TCRs numbering about 85 million, obtained from HLA-typed donors, made up an early data release.

Trimming took 2 bases from V and 6 from J, leaving 11 bases between them. CDR1 and CDR2 from the germline V gene are MDHEN and SYDVKM. The CDR3 is made up of 14 amino acids. Primers included in the PCR were 60 Vbeta and 13 Jbeta primers. Sequencing was performed with immunoSEQ multiplex PCR; in TCRdb, only in-frame clones are kept and a portion is missing. The data show tens of thousands of clones, roughly 74% seen once. The study sampled nominally healthy donors, though unrecorded immune exposures were likely. The gene calls are TRBV28 and TRBJ2-4; D may be TRBD2 (5 bases). The TCR comes from a man between 18 and 29 years old in good health and CMV-seropositive. What was sequenced was PBMCs. The CDR3 DNA sequence: TGTGCCAGCAGTTTAATAGGGAGTAGAAACATTCAGTACTTC. It specifies CASSLIGSRNIQYF.